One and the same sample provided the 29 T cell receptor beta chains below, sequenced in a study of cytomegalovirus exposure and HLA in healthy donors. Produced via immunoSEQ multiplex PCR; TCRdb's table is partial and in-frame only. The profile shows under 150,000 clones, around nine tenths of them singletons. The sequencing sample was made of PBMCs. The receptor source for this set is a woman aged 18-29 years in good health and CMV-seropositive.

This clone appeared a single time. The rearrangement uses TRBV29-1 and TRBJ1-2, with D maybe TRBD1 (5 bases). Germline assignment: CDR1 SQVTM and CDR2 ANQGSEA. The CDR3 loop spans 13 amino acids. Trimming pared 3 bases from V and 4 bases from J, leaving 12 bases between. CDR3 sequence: CSVDHTGGYGYTF. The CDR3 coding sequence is TGCAGCGTTGACCATACGGGGGGCTATGGCTACACCTTC. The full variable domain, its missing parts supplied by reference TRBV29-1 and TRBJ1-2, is SAVISQKPSRDICQRGTSLTIQCQVDSQVTMMFWYRQQPGQSLTLIATANQGSEATYESGFVIDKFPISRPNLTFSTLTVSNMSPEDSSIYLCSVDHTGGYGYTFGSGTRLTVV.

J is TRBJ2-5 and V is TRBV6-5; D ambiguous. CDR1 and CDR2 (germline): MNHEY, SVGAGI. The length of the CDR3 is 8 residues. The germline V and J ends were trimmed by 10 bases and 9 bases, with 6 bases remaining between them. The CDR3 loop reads CATIAQYF. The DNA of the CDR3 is TGTGCCACCATTGCCCAGTACTTC.

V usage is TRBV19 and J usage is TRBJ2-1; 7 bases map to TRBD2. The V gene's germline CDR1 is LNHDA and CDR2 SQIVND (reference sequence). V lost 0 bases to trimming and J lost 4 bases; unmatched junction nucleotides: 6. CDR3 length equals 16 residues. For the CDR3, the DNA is TGTGCCAGTAGTATAGACTCCGGGGGGAGTTACAATGAGCAGTTCTTC. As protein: CASSIDSGGSYNEQFF.

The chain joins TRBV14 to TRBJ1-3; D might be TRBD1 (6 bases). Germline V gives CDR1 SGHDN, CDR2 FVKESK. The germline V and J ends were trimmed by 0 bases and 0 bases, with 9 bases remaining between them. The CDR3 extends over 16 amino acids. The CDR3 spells CASSQDTGISGNTIYF. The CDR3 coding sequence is TGTGCCAGCAGCCAAGATACAGGGATCTCTGGAAACACCATATATTTT.

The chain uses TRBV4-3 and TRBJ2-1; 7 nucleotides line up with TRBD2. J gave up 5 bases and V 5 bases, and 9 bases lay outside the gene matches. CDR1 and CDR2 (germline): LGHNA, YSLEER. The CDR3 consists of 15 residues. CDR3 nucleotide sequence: TGCGCCAGCAGCGACGGCGGGAGTACCAACAATGAGCAGTTCTTC. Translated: CASSDGGSTNNEQFF.

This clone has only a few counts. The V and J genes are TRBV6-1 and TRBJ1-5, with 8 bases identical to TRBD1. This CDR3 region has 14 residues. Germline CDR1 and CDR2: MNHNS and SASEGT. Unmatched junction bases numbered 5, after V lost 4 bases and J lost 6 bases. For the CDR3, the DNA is TGTGCCAGCAGTGGACAGGGGTCGGTTCAGCCCCAGCATTTT. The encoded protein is CASSGQGSVQPQHF.

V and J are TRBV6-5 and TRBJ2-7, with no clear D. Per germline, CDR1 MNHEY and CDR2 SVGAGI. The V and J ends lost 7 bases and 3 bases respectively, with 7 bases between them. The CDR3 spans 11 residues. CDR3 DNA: TGTGCCAGCATGCGCGGCTACGAGCAGTACTTC. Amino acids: CASMRGYEQYF.

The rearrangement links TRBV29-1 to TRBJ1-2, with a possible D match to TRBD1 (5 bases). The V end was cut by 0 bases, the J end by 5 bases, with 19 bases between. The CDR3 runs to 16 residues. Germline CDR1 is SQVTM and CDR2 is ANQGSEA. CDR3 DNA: TGCAGCGTTGAAGAAACCCTCGGACACGTGGGATATGGCTACACCTTC. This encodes CSVEETLGHVGYGYTF. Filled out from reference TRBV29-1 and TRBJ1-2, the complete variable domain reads SAVISQKPSRDICQRGTSLTIQCQVDSQVTMMFWYRQQPGQSLTLIATANQGSEATYESGFVIDKFPISRPNLTFSTLTVSNMSPEDSSIYLCSVEETLGHVGYGYTFGSGTRLTVV.

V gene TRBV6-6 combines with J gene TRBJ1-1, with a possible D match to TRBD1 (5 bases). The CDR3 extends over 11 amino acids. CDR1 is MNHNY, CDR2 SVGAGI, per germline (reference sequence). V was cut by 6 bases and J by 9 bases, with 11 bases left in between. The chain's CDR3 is CASSRGEKAFF. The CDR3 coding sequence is TGTGCCAGCAGCCGGGGGGAGAAAGCTTTCTTT.

The CDR3 DNA is TGCGCCAGCAGCCAGACAGGGAGCTCCTATAATTCACCCCTCCACTTT. Translated, it gives CASSQTGSSYNSPLHF. This chain links TRBV5-1 with TRBJ1-6, with 7 positions matching TRBD1. The CDR3 covers 16 residues. Germline CDR1 is SGHRS and CDR2 is YFSETQ. J gave up 0 bases and V 4 bases, and 4 bases lay outside the gene matches.

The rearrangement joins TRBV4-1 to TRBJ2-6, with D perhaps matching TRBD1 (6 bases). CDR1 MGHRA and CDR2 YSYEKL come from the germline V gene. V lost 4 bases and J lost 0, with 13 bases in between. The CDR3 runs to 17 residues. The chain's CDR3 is CASSPIRTVSGANVLTF. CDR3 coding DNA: TGCGCCAGCAGCCCCATCCGGACAGTCTCTGGGGCCAACGTCCTGACTTTC.

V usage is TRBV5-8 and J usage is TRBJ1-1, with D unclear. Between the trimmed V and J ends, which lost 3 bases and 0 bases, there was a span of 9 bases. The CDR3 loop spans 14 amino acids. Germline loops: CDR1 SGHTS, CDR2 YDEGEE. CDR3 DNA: TGTGCCAGCAGCTGGAACGGGATGAACACTGAAGCTTTCTTT. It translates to CASSWNGMNTEAFF.

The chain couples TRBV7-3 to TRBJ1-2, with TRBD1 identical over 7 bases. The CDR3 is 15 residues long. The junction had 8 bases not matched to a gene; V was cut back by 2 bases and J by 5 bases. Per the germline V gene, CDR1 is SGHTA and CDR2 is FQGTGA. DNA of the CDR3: TGTGCCAGCAGCTTATCGTCGGGGACAGTATATGGCTACACCTTC. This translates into CASSLSSGTVYGYTF.

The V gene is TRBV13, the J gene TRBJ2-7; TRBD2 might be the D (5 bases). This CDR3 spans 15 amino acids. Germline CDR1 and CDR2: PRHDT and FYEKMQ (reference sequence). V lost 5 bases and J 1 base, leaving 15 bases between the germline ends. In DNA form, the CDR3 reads TGTGCCAGCAGCCTCTCGGGGAAGAAGTCCTACGAGCAGTACTTC. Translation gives CASSLSGKKSYEQYF. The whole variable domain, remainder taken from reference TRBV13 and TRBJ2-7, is AAGVIQSPRHLIKEKRETATLKCYPIPRHDTVYWYQQGPGQDPQFLISFYEKMQSDKGSIPDRFSAQQFSDYHSELNMSSLELGDSALYFCASSLSGKKSYEQYFGPGTRLTVT.

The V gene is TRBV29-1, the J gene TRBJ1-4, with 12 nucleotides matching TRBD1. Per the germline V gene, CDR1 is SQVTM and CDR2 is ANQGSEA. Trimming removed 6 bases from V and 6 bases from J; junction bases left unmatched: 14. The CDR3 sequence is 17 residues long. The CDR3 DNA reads TGCAGCGTATCCGGGACAGGGGGCCGGAAAGTCGATGAAAAACTGTTTTTT. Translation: CSVSGTGGRKVDEKLFF.

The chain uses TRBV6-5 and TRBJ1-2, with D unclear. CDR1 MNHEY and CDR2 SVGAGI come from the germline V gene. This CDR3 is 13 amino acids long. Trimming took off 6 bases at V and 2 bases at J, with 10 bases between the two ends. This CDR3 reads CASSLQLNYGYTF. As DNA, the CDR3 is TGTGCCAGCAGCCTCCAACTGAACTATGGCTACACCTTC.

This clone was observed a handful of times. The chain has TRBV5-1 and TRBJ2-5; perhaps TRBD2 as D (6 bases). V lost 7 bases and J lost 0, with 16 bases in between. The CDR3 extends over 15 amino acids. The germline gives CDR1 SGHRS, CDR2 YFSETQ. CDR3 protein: CASGQAGYHQETQYF. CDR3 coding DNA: TGCGCCAGCGGTCAAGCGGGTTACCACCAAGAGACCCAGTACTTC.

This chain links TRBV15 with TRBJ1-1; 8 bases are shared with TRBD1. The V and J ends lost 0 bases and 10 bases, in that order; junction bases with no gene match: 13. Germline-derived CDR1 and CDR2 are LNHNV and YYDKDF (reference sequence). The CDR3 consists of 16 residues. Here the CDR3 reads CATSRDRPGGASGAFF. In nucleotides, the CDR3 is TGTGCCACCAGCAGAGATCGTCCAGGGGGCGCTTCTGGAGCTTTCTTT.

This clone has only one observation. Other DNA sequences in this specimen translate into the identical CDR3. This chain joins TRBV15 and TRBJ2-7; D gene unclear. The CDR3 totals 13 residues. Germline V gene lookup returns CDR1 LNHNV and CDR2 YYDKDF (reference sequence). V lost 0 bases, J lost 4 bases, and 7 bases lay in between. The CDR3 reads CATSRDRSYEQYF. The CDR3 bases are TGTGCCACCAGCAGAGATCGTTCTTACGAGCAGTACTTC. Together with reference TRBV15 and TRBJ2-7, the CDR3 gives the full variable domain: DAMVIQNPRYQVTQFGKPVTLSCSQTLNHNVMYWYQQKSSQAPKLLFHYYDKDFNNEADTPDNFQSRRPNTSFCFLDIRSPGLGDTAMYLCATSRDRSYEQYFGPGTRLTVT.

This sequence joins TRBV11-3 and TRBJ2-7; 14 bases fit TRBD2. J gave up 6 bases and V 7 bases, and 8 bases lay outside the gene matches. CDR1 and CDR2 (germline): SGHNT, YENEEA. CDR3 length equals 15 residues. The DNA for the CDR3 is TGTGCCAGCAAATTAGGACTAGCGGGAGGTCCCGAGCAGTACTTC. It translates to CASKLGLAGGPEQYF.

In nucleotides, the CDR3 is TGCGCCAGCAGCCAAGCAGGATCGAGGGACAGAGCCTACGAGCAGTACTTC. Its protein is CASSQAGSRDRAYEQYF. The chain joins TRBV5-1 to TRBJ2-7; 7 positions agree with TRBD1. V lost 4 bases to trimming and J lost 2 bases; unmatched junction nucleotides: 15. Germline V gene lookup returns CDR1 SGHRS and CDR2 YFSETQ. This CDR3 is 17 amino acids long.

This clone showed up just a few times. In nucleotides, the CDR3 is TGTGCCTGGAGTCGGAGGGGCCTAGGGACTGAAGCTTTCTTT. Its translation: CAWSRRGLGTEAFF. This sequence joins TRBV30 and TRBJ1-1, with a tentative D call TRBD1 (5 bases). Germline-derived CDR1 and CDR2 are GTSNPN and SVGIG (reference sequence). The length of the CDR3 is 14 residues. Deletions cut 2 bases from V and 5 bases from J, with 15 bases between.

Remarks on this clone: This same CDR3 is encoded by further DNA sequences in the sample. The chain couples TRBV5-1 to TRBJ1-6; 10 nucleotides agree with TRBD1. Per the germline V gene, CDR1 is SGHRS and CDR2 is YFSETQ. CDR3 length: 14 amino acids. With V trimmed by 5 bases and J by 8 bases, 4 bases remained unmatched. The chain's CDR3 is CASRAGQGDSPLHF. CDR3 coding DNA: TGCGCCAGCAGGGCTGGACAGGGGGATTCACCCCTCCACTTT.

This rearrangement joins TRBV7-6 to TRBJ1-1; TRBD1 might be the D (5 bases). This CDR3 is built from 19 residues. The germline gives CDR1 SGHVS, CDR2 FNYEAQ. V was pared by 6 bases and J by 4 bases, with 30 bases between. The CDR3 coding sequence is TGTGCCAGCAGTCGTGTGGCGGGACCACAACTAAAAGTTGGCACTGAAGCTTTCTTT. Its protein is CASSRVAGPQLKVGTEAFF.

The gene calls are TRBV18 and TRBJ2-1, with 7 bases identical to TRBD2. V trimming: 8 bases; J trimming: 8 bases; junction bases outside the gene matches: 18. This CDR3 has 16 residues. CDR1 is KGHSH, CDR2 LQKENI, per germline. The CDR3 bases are TGTGCCAGCATCGCATCCGGGACGGGAGGTTGGGATGAGCAGTTCTTC. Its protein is CASIASGTGGWDEQFF.

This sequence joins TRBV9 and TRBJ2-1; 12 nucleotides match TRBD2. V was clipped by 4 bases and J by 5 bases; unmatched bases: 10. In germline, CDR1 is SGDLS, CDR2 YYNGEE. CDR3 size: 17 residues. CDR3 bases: TGTGCCAGCAGCAGCCTAGCGGGGGGGCTGGAAGACAATGAGCAGTTCTTC. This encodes CASSSLAGGLEDNEQFF. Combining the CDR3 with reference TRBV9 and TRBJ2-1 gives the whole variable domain DSGVTQTPKHLITATGQRVTLRCSPRSGDLSVYWYQQSLDQGLQFLIQYYNGEERAKGNILERFSAQQFPDLHSELNLSSLELGDSALYFCASSSLAGGLEDNEQFFGPGTRLTVL.

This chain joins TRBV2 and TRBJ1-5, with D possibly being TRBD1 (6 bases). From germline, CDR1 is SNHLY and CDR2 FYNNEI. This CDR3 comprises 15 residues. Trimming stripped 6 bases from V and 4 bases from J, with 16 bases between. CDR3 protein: CASRAEGVGNQPQHF. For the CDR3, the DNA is TGTGCCAGCAGGGCTGAGGGGGTCGGGAATCAGCCCCAGCATTTT.

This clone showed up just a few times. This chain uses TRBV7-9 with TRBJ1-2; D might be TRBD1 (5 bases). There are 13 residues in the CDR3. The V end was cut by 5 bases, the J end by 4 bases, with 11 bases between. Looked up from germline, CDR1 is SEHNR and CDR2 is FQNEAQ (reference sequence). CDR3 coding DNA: TGTGCCAGCAGCCCCAGGGTGGCCTATGGCTACACCTTC. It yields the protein CASSPRVAYGYTF. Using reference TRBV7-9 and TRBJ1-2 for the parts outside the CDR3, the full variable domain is DTGVSQNPRHKITKRGQNVTFRCDPISEHNRLYWYRQTLGQGPEFLTYFQNEAQLEKSRLLSDRFSAERPKGSFSTLEIQRTEQGDSAMYLCASSPRVAYGYTFGSGTRLTVV.

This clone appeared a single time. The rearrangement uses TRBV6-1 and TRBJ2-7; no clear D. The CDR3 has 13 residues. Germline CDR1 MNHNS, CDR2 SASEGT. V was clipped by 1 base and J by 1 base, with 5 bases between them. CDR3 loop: CASSEGGSYEQYF. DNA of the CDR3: TGTGCCAGCAGTGAAGGAGGTTCCTACGAGCAGTACTTC.